The 32 T cell receptor beta chains reported below all come from one sample, sequenced in a study of Ad26.COV2.S vaccination and SARS-CoV-2 variants. Treatment described: 19 received Ad26.COV2.S at low or high dose, single or two shots; about 5 received placebo; per-sample allocation not given. Day 63 following the first vaccine or placebo injection was when the samples were taken. The assay was immunoSEQ multiplex PCR, and TCRdb's table has in-frame clones only and misses some. Among 200,000 to 250,000 clones listed, around 89% were seen once. The starting material was peripheral blood, obtained in a trial of Ad26.COV2.S vaccine versus placebo. Source of these receptors: a person between 18 and 59 years old who received the Ad26.COV2.S COVID-19 vaccine or a placebo.

The genes are TRBV11-2 and TRBJ2-3; no clear D. The CDR3 runs 15 residues. With 5 bases removed from V and 4 bases from J, the gap between germline ends came to 16 bases. Germline CDR1 reads SGHAT; CDR2 reads FQNNGV. The CDR3, as DNA: TGTGCCAGCAGCCCGACGGAGCATCGCGCAGATACGCAGTATTTT. Residues: CASSPTEHRADTQYF. Combining the CDR3 with reference TRBV11-2 and TRBJ2-3 gives the whole variable domain EAGVAQSPRYKIIEKRQSVAFWCNPISGHATLYWYQQILGQGPKLLIQFQNNGVVDDSQLPKDRFSAERLKGVDSTLKIQPAKLEDSAVYLCASSPTEHRADTQYFGPGTRLTVL.

The chain combines TRBV28 with TRBJ1-1, with no clear D. CDR3 length equals 14 residues. Germline V lookup: CDR1 MDHEN, CDR2 SYDVKM. The V end lost 3 bases, the J end lost 5 bases, and 13 bases lay between the germline ends. The CDR3 loop is CASSLVNPRTEAFF. CDR3 sequence (DNA): TGTGCCAGCAGTTTGGTCAACCCGAGGACTGAAGCTTTCTTT.

The genes are TRBV19 and TRBJ1-5; 8 positions agree with TRBD1. This CDR3 is 16 amino acids long. CDR1 is LNHDA, CDR2 SQIVND, per germline (reference sequence). V shed 3 bases and J 3 bases; nucleotides not matched to a gene: 7. CDR3 protein: CASSIDRGLTNQPQHF. The CDR3, as DNA: TGTGCCAGTAGTATCGACAGGGGCCTCACCAATCAGCCCCAGCATTTT.

The chain is built from TRBV12-3 or TRBV12-4 and TRBJ2-7; the D gene is possibly TRBD2 (5 bases). The V gene lost 5 bases and the J gene lost 7 bases, with 15 bases spanning the gap. This CDR3 region has 13 residues. This CDR3 reads CASSPTGSGEQYF. The CDR3 DNA follows: TGTGCCAGCAGTCCCACCGGGTCGGGAGAGCAGTACTTC.

This rearrangement joins TRBV7-2 to TRBJ2-3; the match to TRBD2 covers 10 bases. The CDR3 runs to 17 residues. V was pared by 5 bases and J by 5 bases, with 13 bases of the junction left unmatched. CDR1 SGHTA and CDR2 FQGNSA come from the germline V gene. The CDR3 loop reads CASSLRSSGRFRDTQYF. The CDR3 DNA reads TGTGCCAGCAGCCTTCGCTCTAGCGGGAGATTTAGAGATACGCAGTATTTT. The full variable domain, its missing parts supplied by reference TRBV7-2 and TRBJ2-3, is GAGVSQSPSNKVTEKGKDVELRCDPISGHTALYWYRQSLGQGLEFLIYFQGNSAPDKSGLPSDRFSAERTGGSVSTLTIQRTQQEDSAVYLCASSLRSSGRFRDTQYFGPGTRLTVL.

Concerning this clone itself: Its ends do not fully match the called genes, so a read error is possible. This sequence joins TRBV7-3 and TRBJ2-1; 8 positions agree with TRBD1. The germline CDR1 and CDR2 sequences are SGHTA and FQGTGA. This CDR3 has 16 residues. CDR3 DNA: TGTGCCAGCAGCATAACAGGGGGTTCCCCCTACAATGAGCAGTTCTTC. This encodes CASSITGGSPYNEQFF. Complete variable domain (other parts from reference TRBV7-3 and TRBJ2-1): GAGVSQTPSNKVTEKGKYVELRCDPISGHTALYWYRQSLGQGPEFLIYFQGTGAADDSGLPNDRFFAVRPEGSVSTLKIQRTERGDSAVYLCASSITGGSPYNEQFFGPGTRLTVL.

The chain has TRBV10-1 and TRBJ2-4; tentatively, D is TRBD1 or TRBD2 (5 bases each). CDR3 length: 16 amino acids. The germline V gene encodes CDR1 WNHNN and CDR2 SYGVQD (reference sequence). With 9 bases removed from V and 0 bases from J, the gap between germline ends came to 18 bases. CDR3 DNA sequence: TGCGCCAGTGGGGTGAGGGGTCTATTAGCCAAAAACATTCAGTACTTC. Its protein is CASGVRGLLAKNIQYF.

J is TRBJ2-7 and V is TRBV30; perhaps TRBD2 as D (6 bases). V was shortened by 5 bases and J by 3 bases, with 20 bases between the two germline ends. This CDR3 is built from 15 residues. Germline V gene sequence: CDR1 GTSNPN, CDR2 SVGIG (reference sequence). CDR3 DNA sequence: TGTGCCTGGGTCCCCCCTGGCGGGAAGCACTACGAGCAGTACTTC. This sequence encodes CAWVPPGGKHYEQYF.

The chain links TRBV12-3 or TRBV12-4 to TRBJ2-7, with D possibly matching TRBD1 (5 bases). This CDR3 comprises 13 residues. V was trimmed by 6 bases and J by 2 bases, leaving 11 bases between them. The CDR3 spells CASRMTATYEQYF. The CDR3 nucleotides read TGTGCCAGCAGGATGACAGCTACCTACGAGCAGTACTTC.

The chain links TRBV15 to TRBJ1-6; D is unclear. Looked up from germline, CDR1 is LNHNV and CDR2 is YYDKDF (reference sequence). This CDR3 region has 12 residues. The V gene lost 0 bases and the J gene lost 10 bases, with 4 bases spanning the gap. The CDR3 DNA reads TGTGCCACCAGCAGAGACCAATCACCCCTCCACTTT. It encodes CATSRDQSPLHF.

The chain uses TRBV30 and TRBJ2-5, with 8 positions matching TRBD2. This CDR3 contains 13 residues. The ends lost 4 bases at V and 5 bases at J; junction bases unmatched: 6. Per germline, CDR1 GTSNPN and CDR2 SVGIG (reference sequence). In DNA, the CDR3 is TGTGCCTGGAAACCGGGACTAGAGGAGACCCAGTACTTC. This encodes CAWKPGLEETQYF.

The chain links TRBV11-2 to TRBJ1-4; TRBD1 aligns across 9 bases. The V and J ends lost 5 bases and 8 bases, in that order; junction bases with no gene match: 6. This CDR3 contains 14 residues. Germline CDR1 is SGHAT and CDR2 is FQNNGV. The CDR3 DNA follows: TGTGCCAGCAGCCCGGACAGGGGAGGCGAAAAACTGTTTTTT. The encoded protein is CASSPDRGGEKLFF.

V and J are TRBV5-1 and TRBJ2-7; D may match TRBD1 or TRBD2 (5 bases each). The CDR3 consists of 13 residues. The germline V gene has CDR1 SGHRS and CDR2 YFSETQ. The V and J ends lost 6 bases and 6 bases respectively, with 16 bases between them. CDR3 in amino acids: CASTRDGLGEQYF. CDR3 sequence (DNA): TGCGCCAGCACCCGGGACGGTTTAGGCGAGCAGTACTTC.

Here the CDR3 DNA reads TGTGCCAGCAGTCCCTGGCGGGGGGGGTTCAATGAGCAGTTCTTC. It is translated as CASSPWRGGFNEQFF. The rearrangement joins TRBV27 to TRBJ2-1; 9 positions agree with TRBD2. V gave up 5 bases and J gave up 6 bases; unmatched junction bases: 8. The CDR3 is 15 amino acids. Germline CDR1 and CDR2: MNHEY and SMNVEV (reference sequence).

This clone has more than one count but fewer than ten. The rearrangement uses TRBV30 and TRBJ2-7; TRBD2 is a possible D gene (5 bases). V was pared by 1 base and J by 3 bases, with 13 bases between. This CDR3 contains 14 residues. Germline values: CDR1 GTSNPN, CDR2 SVGIG (reference sequence). CDR3: CAWSAGVGSYEQYF. The CDR3 DNA reads TGTGCCTGGAGTGCCGGGGTCGGCAGCTACGAGCAGTACTTC.

The chain uses TRBV11-2 and TRBJ1-6; D gene ambiguous. Trimming shortened V by 5 bases and J by 5 bases, and 7 bases separated the two germline ends. The CDR3 runs to 13 residues. CDR1 and CDR2 from the germline V gene are SGHAT and FQNNGV. Written as DNA, the CDR3 is TGTGCCAGCAGCCTACATGATAATTCACCCCTCCACTTT. Translation: CASSLHDNSPLHF.

This clone was observed at least ten times. This CDR3 is also generated by other DNA sequences in the sample. The V and J genes are TRBV14 and TRBJ2-7, with D possibly matching TRBD1 (5 bases). CDR1 SGHDN and CDR2 FVKESK come from the germline V gene. The CDR3 is 14 residues long. Trimming pared 3 bases from V and 1 base from J, leaving 10 bases between. The CDR3 DNA sequence: TGTGCCAGCAGCCAGGGGCGCGCTTCCTACGAGCAGTACTTC. It yields the protein CASSQGRASYEQYF. The full variable domain, in which reference TRBV14 and TRBJ2-7 provide the parts outside the CDR3, is EAGVTQFPSHSVIEKGQTVTLRCDPISGHDNLYWYRRVMGKEIKFLLHFVKESKQDESGMPNNRFLAERTGGTYSTLKVQPAELEDSGVYFCASSQGRASYEQYFGPGTRLTVT.

V is TRBV29-1 and J is TRBJ2-2, with unresolved D. From germline, CDR1 is SQVTM and CDR2 ANQGSEA. V dropped 3 bases and J dropped 1 base, with 9 bases sitting between them. There are 14 residues in the CDR3. The CDR3 DNA sequence: TGCAGCGTTGAGCGCCAAATGAACACCGGGGAGCTGTTTTTT. Translated, it gives CSVERQMNTGELFF.

The chain employs TRBV28 and TRBJ2-3; 7 bases map to TRBD2. The J segment lost 0 bases and the V segment lost 5 bases, leaving 14 bases of the junction unmatched. The CDR3 extends over 18 amino acids. The germline V gene has CDR1 MDHEN and CDR2 SYDVKM. The CDR3 loop reads CASSPLPLADLSTDTQYF. CDR3 coding DNA: TGTGCCAGCAGTCCGTTACCCCTAGCGGACCTAAGCACAGATACGCAGTATTTT. The entire variable domain, with the rest obtained from reference TRBV28 and TRBJ2-3, is as follows: DVKVTQSSRYLVKRTGEKVFLECVQDMDHENMFWYRQDPGLGLRLIYFSYDVKMKEKGDIPEGYSVSREKKERFSLILESASTNQTSMYLCASSPLPLADLSTDTQYFGPGTRLTVL.

The chain couples TRBV28 to TRBJ1-1, with 12 bases fitting TRBD1. CDR3 length equals 14 residues. The V gene's germline CDR1 is MDHEN and CDR2 SYDVKM. Unmatched junction bases numbered 10, after V lost 7 bases and J lost 10 bases. The CDR3 DNA reads TGTGCCAGCACTCACGGGGGGACAGGGGGCCTAGCTTTCTTT. Residues: CASTHGGTGGLAFF. Drawing the rest from reference TRBV28 and TRBJ1-1, the complete variable domain is DVKVTQSSRYLVKRTGEKVFLECVQDMDHENMFWYRQDPGLGLRLIYFSYDVKMKEKGDIPEGYSVSREKKERFSLILESASTNQTSMYLCASTHGGTGGLAFFGQGTRLTVV.

This chain joins TRBV19 and TRBJ1-1; TRBD1 aligns across 8 bases. Germline V lookup: CDR1 LNHDA, CDR2 SQIVND (reference sequence). The CDR3 is made up of 15 amino acids. The ends lost 3 bases at V and 3 bases at J; junction bases unmatched: 6. The chain's CDR3 is CASSMTGEFDTEAFF. DNA of the CDR3: TGTGCCAGTAGTATGACAGGGGAATTTGACACTGAAGCTTTCTTT.

Points on this clone: This clone may be a read error of a much larger clone one base away. This chain links TRBV24-1 with TRBJ1-5; D gene uncertain. Between the trimmed V and J ends, which lost 4 bases and 4 bases, there was a span of 16 bases. The CDR3 contains 16 residues. The germline CDR1 and CDR2 sequences are KGHDR and SFDVKD. The CDR3 nucleotides are TGTGCCACCAGTGAGAGGATAGGTGGACGAAATCAGCCCCAGCATTTT. Amino acid sequence: CATSERIGGRNQPQHF.

The chain employs TRBV20-1 and TRBJ2-4; D is undetermined. CDR1 is DFQATT and CDR2 is SNEGSKA in the germline V gene (reference sequence). The V end was cut by 3 bases, the J end by 0 bases, with 9 bases between. The CDR3 sequence is 14 residues long. CDR3 nucleotides: TGCAGTGCTAGTCCAGAACTAGCCAAAAACATTCAGTACTTC. Protein: CSASPELAKNIQYF.

This chain connects TRBV4-3 to TRBJ1-3, with D possibly TRBD1 on 5 matching bases. The CDR3 is made up of 18 amino acids. The germline CDR1 and CDR2 sequences are LGHNA and YSLEER. Deletions cut 0 bases from V and 0 bases from J, with 15 bases between. The CDR3 region is CASSQDLVSGGSGNTIYF. Here the CDR3 DNA reads TGCGCCAGCAGCCAAGATCTGGTCTCGGGGGGCTCTGGAAACACCATATATTTT.

This chain links TRBV24-1 with TRBJ2-6, with a tentative D call TRBD2 (6 bases). Germline lookup yields CDR1 KGHDR and CDR2 SFDVKD. V lost 9 bases and J 9 bases, leaving 14 bases between the germline ends. The CDR3 covers 13 residues. DNA of the CDR3: TGTGCCACCGCCGGGGTGGAGGGCAACGTCCTGACTTTC. It is translated as CATAGVEGNVLTF.

The rearrangement links TRBV27 to TRBJ2-7, with 7 bases that match TRBD2. This CDR3 is 19 amino acids long. From germline, CDR1 is MNHEY and CDR2 SMNVEV (reference sequence). V trimming: 3 bases; J trimming: 3 bases; junction bases outside the gene matches: 20. CDR3 residues: CASSFRGTKGGFKFYEQYF. The CDR3 nucleotides are TGTGCCAGCAGTTTCAGAGGGACCAAGGGAGGGTTTAAGTTCTACGAGCAGTACTTC.

Written as DNA, the CDR3 is TGTGCCACCAGTGACAGGAGCTCCTACAATGAGCAGTTCTTC. Its protein product is CATSDRSSYNEQFF. The chain has TRBV24-1 and TRBJ2-1; D remains unclear. Trimming left V 4 bases short and J 0 bases short, with 6 bases between. The CDR3 covers 14 residues. Germline values: CDR1 KGHDR, CDR2 SFDVKD.

V and J are TRBV6-2 or TRBV6-3 and TRBJ2-1; the D is unclear. This CDR3 contains 12 residues. V dropped 1 base and J dropped 12 bases, with 10 bases sitting between them. Germline CDR1 and CDR2: MNHEY and SVGEGT. The CDR3 nucleotides are TGTGCCAGCAGTTACTACCTCCTCGGGCAGTTCTTC. Its translation is CASSYYLLGQFF.

V gene TRBV5-1 combines with J gene TRBJ1-1, with D unclear. This CDR3 is built from 11 residues. From germline, CDR1 is SGHRS and CDR2 YFSETQ. V was cut by 5 bases and J by 3 bases, with 5 bases left in between. The CDR3 bases are TGCGCCAGCAGGGCGGACACTGAAGCTTTCTTT. This gives the protein CASRADTEAFF.

The rearrangement joins TRBV12-3 or TRBV12-4 to TRBJ1-3, with D hard to call. V lost 6 bases, J lost 5 bases, and 8 bases lay in between. The CDR3 is made up of 12 amino acids. The CDR3 coding sequence is TGTGCCAGCAGATCAGAGCGAAACACCATATATTTT. Translated: CASRSERNTIYF.

The rearrangement joins TRBV28 to TRBJ2-7; D gene ambiguous. From germline, CDR1 is MDHEN and CDR2 SYDVKM. Trimming left V 7 bases short and J 2 bases short, with 9 bases between. The CDR3 consists of 12 residues. The CDR3 nucleotides are TGTGCCAGCAACCACAGCCCCTACGAGCAGTACTTC. Translating gives CASNHSPYEQYF.

This sequence joins TRBV2 and TRBJ1-1; D remains ambiguous. Germline V gene sequence: CDR1 SNHLY, CDR2 FYNNEI. V gave up 4 bases and J gave up 2 bases, with 11 bases separating them. This CDR3 has 14 amino acids. The CDR3 loop is CASSGLVSNTEAFF. CDR3 DNA: TGTGCCAGCAGTGGTCTTGTCAGTAACACTGAAGCTTTCTTT. The full variable domain, completed using reference TRBV2 and TRBJ1-1, is EPEVTQTPSHQVTQMGQEVILRCVPISNHLYFYWYRQILGQKVEFLVSFYNNEISEKSEIFDDQFSVERPDGSNFTLKIRSTKLEDSAMYFCASSGLVSNTEAFFGQGTRLTVV.